The TCR beta chain described here comes from a study of T cell repertoires in cytomegalovirus infection. As for the study in general: It can be stated that public TCR beta signatures indicated CMV infection as well as a matching HLA type. Study-wide findings and caveats: HLA-C-restricted CMV clonotypes gave the most frequent clonotype in two of eight donors. People with CMV and the relevant HLA were identified by cumulative public TCR beta family frequency.

This clonotype was counted a few times. The antigen is not known. TCRdb used MiXCR to reprocess the reads, holding one entry per CDR3 protein. There are about 160,000 distinct CDR3 sequences in the sample; roughly 15% occur only once, and 18% lies in the top ten. Sequencing was carried out using CD8+ T cells from PBMCs. The sequence was collected from a human donor in good health (CMV status not recorded). Some clones in this sample may be carry-over from other donors' samples.

The CDR3 DNA reads as TGTGCCAGCAGCGTAGAAGGGACAGGTTACAATGAGCAGTTCTTC. Its translation: CASSVEGTGYNEQFF. The genes are TRBV9 and TRBJ2-1; 8 nucleotides agree with TRBD1. The ends lost 0 bases at V and 4 bases at J; junction bases unmatched: 3. Germline V gene data show CDR1 as SGDLS and CDR2 as YYNGEE. The CDR3 contains 15 residues.